The 32 T cell receptor beta chains below were found in one sample sequenced in a study of T cell changes during pregnancy in multiple sclerosis. Generated by immunoSEQ multiplex PCR, the TCRdb table keeps only in-frame clones and is missing some. The table has around 100,000 clones, about nine tenths seen once. Sequencing was performed on peripheral blood, taken after pregnancy. The receptors were sampled from a female donor with multiple sclerosis, enrolled in a pregnancy study.

The chain carries TRBV19 and TRBJ2-7, with TRBD1 matching over 7 bases. Losses at the gene ends were 3 bases for V and 5 bases for J; bases not matched to a gene: 7. The CDR3 consists of 14 residues. Per the germline V gene, CDR1 is LNHDA and CDR2 is SQIVND (reference sequence). The CDR3 region has the DNA TGTGCCAGTAGTATCGGACAGGTTGGCCACGAGCAGTACTTC. Protein product: CASSIGQVGHEQYF.

V is TRBV15 and J is TRBJ1-5, with 10 bases lining up with TRBD1. The CDR3 length is 15 residues. V dropped 1 base and J dropped 4; count of bases not matched to a gene: 1. In germline, CDR1 is LNHNV, CDR2 YYDKDF (reference sequence). CDR3 residues: CATSRGTGGNQPQHF. CDR3 nucleotides: TGTGCCACCAGCAGAGGGACAGGGGGTAATCAGCCCCAGCATTTT.

J is TRBJ2-3 and V is TRBV9; tentatively, D is TRBD2 (5 bases). Between the trimmed V and J ends, which lost 0 bases and 0 bases, there was a span of 14 bases. The CDR3 runs 17 residues. Germline V gene sequence: CDR1 SGDLS, CDR2 YYNGEE. In nucleotides, the CDR3 is TGTGCCAGCAGCGTAGCTACGGCGGGTACTAGCACAGATACGCAGTATTTT. The encoded protein is CASSVATAGTSTDTQYF.

The V and J genes are TRBV29-1 and TRBJ2-5, with 13 bases matching TRBD2. With V trimmed by 6 bases and J by 1 base, 2 bases remained unmatched. The germline gives CDR1 SQVTM, CDR2 ANQGSEA. The CDR3 runs 14 residues. The CDR3 bases are TGCAGCGTAAGGACTAGCGGGAGCCAAGAGACCCAGTACTTC. Protein: CSVRTSGSQETQYF.

The rearrangement uses TRBV5-6 and TRBJ1-4; 12 bases align to TRBD1. The CDR3 loop spans 16 amino acids. The trim removed 2 bases at V and 5 bases at J, leaving 4 bases unmatched. Per germline, CDR1 SGHDT and CDR2 YYEEEE. The CDR3: CASSLLGQGANEKLFF. CDR3 in DNA: TGTGCCAGCAGCTTATTGGGACAGGGGGCGAATGAAAAACTGTTTTTT.

This chain connects TRBV11-2 to TRBJ2-7; 11 bases agree with TRBD2. Germline V gene data show CDR1 as SGHAT and CDR2 as FQNNGV. V was pared by 5 bases and J by 3 bases, with 3 bases of the junction left unmatched. This CDR3 spans 14 amino acids. The CDR3 DNA reads TGTGCCAGCAGCCAAGGGACTAGCGGCTACGAGCAGTACTTC. It encodes CASSQGTSGYEQYF.

The chain joins TRBV2 to TRBJ2-7; D may be TRBD2 (6 bases). The CDR3 has 13 amino acids. The V end was cut by 3 bases, the J end by 2 bases, with 8 bases between. Per germline, CDR1 SNHLY and CDR2 FYNNEI. For the CDR3, the DNA is TGTGCCAGCAGTGACGGGGGTGCCTACGAGCAGTACTTC. Translated, it gives CASSDGGAYEQYF.

The genes are TRBV2 and TRBJ1-1; 9 bases match TRBD1. The germline CDR1 and CDR2 sequences are SNHLY and FYNNEI. V lost 3 bases and J lost 0; bases outside the gene matches: 5. The CDR3 is made up of 16 amino acids. DNA for the CDR3: TGTGCCAGCAGTGATTTGGGACAGGGTGTGAACACTGAAGCTTTCTTT. It yields the protein CASSDLGQGVNTEAFF.

The chain carries TRBV19 and TRBJ1-6; 8 bases match TRBD1. The CDR3 length is 17 residues. The V segment lost 3 bases and the J segment 10 bases; nucleotides outside the gene matches: 14. Looked up from germline, CDR1 is LNHDA and CDR2 is SQIVND (reference sequence). CDR3 sequence: CASSIYQGASMESPLHF. As DNA, the CDR3 is TGTGCCAGTAGTATTTATCAGGGGGCGAGTATGGAATCACCCCTCCACTTT.

The chain is built from TRBV28 and TRBJ2-3, with D perhaps TRBD2 (5 bases). Deletions cut 3 bases from V and 4 bases from J, with 14 bases between. Looked up from germline, CDR1 is MDHEN and CDR2 is SYDVKM. This CDR3 has 15 amino acids. The CDR3 loop reads CASSFLLAGADTQYF. The CDR3 DNA reads as TGTGCCAGCAGTTTCCTGTTGGCCGGGGCAGATACGCAGTATTTT.

The chain is built from TRBV29-1 and TRBJ1-2, with D unclear. V lost 3 bases and J 6 bases, leaving 5 bases between the germline ends. Germline V lookup: CDR1 SQVTM, CDR2 ANQGSEA. This CDR3 has 10 amino acids. The CDR3 loop reads CSVEGDGYTF. The CDR3 DNA sequence: TGCAGCGTTGAGGGAGATGGCTACACCTTC.

The chain joins TRBV6-1 to TRBJ2-2; TRBD1 aligns across 12 bases. Germline assignment: CDR1 MNHNS and CDR2 SASEGT. With 10 bases clipped from V and 7 bases from J, the junction kept 7 bases outside the gene matches. This CDR3 has 14 residues. The CDR3 DNA is TGTGCCACCGGGGACAGGGGGCAAGGCGGGGAGCTGTTTTTT. Translated, it gives CATGDRGQGGELFF.

The rearrangement joins TRBV29-1 to TRBJ2-7, with TRBD2 as a possible D gene (5 bases). CDR1 SQVTM and CDR2 ANQGSEA come from the germline V gene. The CDR3 covers 11 residues. With 5 bases removed from V and 6 bases from J, the gap between germline ends came to 11 bases. The CDR3: CSVSDGIEQYF. In DNA, the CDR3 is TGCAGCGTTTCAGACGGGATCGAGCAGTACTTC.

The gene calls are TRBV19 and TRBJ2-3; TRBD1 might be the D (5 bases). Per germline, CDR1 LNHDA and CDR2 SQIVND (reference sequence). The CDR3 length is 15 residues. Trimming removed 6 bases at V and 2 bases at J, with 15 bases between. This CDR3 is CASRQRQTYTDTQYF. CDR3 nucleotide sequence: TGTGCCAGTAGACAGAGACAGACATACACAGATACGCAGTATTTT.

The chain has TRBV19 and TRBJ1-2, with D tentatively TRBD1 (6 bases). The V gene's germline CDR1 is LNHDA and CDR2 SQIVND (reference sequence). The CDR3 sequence is 15 residues long. V shed 5 bases and J shed 8 bases, with 21 bases lying between them. Here the CDR3 DNA reads TGTGCCAGTAGTGCCTCCCCGAAGGGGGAGGGGGGCTACACCTTC. Translation gives CASSASPKGEGGYTF.

The chain couples TRBV7-9 to TRBJ1-1; 9 bases match TRBD1. Looked up from germline, CDR1 is SEHNR and CDR2 is FQNEAQ (reference sequence). The CDR3 length is 16 residues. V shed 6 bases and J 0 bases; nucleotides not matched to a gene: 8. CDR3: CASSSTGQGMNTEAFF. The CDR3, as DNA: TGTGCCAGCAGTTCGACGGGACAGGGAATGAACACTGAAGCTTTCTTT.

This clone was counted a single time. The chain joins TRBV6-1 to TRBJ1-4, with D possibly TRBD1 on 6 matching bases. Germline V gene sequence: CDR1 MNHNS, CDR2 SASEGT. The ends were cut back, 5 bases at V and 7 bases at J, with 14 bases in the middle. This CDR3 has 14 amino acids. CDR3 sequence (DNA): TGTGCCAGCAGTCCCGGACAGATGGGTGAAAAACTGTTTTTT. It yields the protein CASSPGQMGEKLFF.

This clone was found once. The chain has TRBV28 and TRBJ2-3; D might be TRBD1 (5 bases). The V gene lost 2 bases and the J gene lost 0 bases, with 12 bases spanning the gap. Germline loops: CDR1 MDHEN, CDR2 SYDVKM. The CDR3 covers 16 residues. CDR3 in amino acids: CASSLIRQFSTDTQYF. The CDR3 nucleotides are TGTGCCAGCAGTTTAATAAGACAGTTTAGCACAGATACGCAGTATTTT.

This clone showed up just once. The chain employs TRBV7-2 and TRBJ2-7; 7 nucleotides agree with TRBD2. Looked up from germline, CDR1 is SGHTA and CDR2 is FQGNSA. The CDR3 totals 15 residues. J was trimmed by 1 base and V by 0 bases; bases with no gene match: 3. The CDR3 DNA sequence: TGTGCCAGCAGCTTAGCGGCGGGAGTATCCTACGAGCAGTACTTC. It codes for CASSLAAGVSYEQYF.

In its sample, this clone was seen once. Here the CDR3 DNA reads TGTGCCAGCAGCGTCTGGACTTCGAGTACGGGGGAGCTGTTTTTT. This sequence encodes CASSVWTSSTGELFF. The rearrangement uses TRBV5-4 and TRBJ2-2, with D perhaps TRBD2 (5 bases). Trimming removed 4 bases at V and 8 bases at J, with 18 bases between. The CDR3 sequence is 15 residues long. CDR1 and CDR2 (germline): SGHNT, YYREEE (reference sequence).

This sequence joins TRBV7-3 and TRBJ1-6; D not resolved. Per the germline V gene, CDR1 is SGHTA and CDR2 is FQGTGA. This CDR3 is 13 amino acids long. The germline V and J ends were trimmed by 3 bases and 7 bases, with 7 bases remaining between them. CDR3 loop: CASSFDGNSPLHF. CDR3 nucleotides: TGTGCCAGCAGCTTCGACGGGAATTCACCCCTCCACTTT.

The chain couples TRBV5-5 to TRBJ2-1; possibly TRBD1 for D (5 bases). V was pared by 3 bases and J by 12 bases, with 10 bases between. Germline CDR1 is SGHKS and CDR2 is YYEKEE (reference sequence). CDR3 length equals 11 residues. The CDR3, as DNA: TGTGCCAGCAGCTGGGCGACAGCGCAGTTCTTC. It yields the protein CASSWATAQFF.

V usage is TRBV6-6 and J usage is TRBJ2-7; 10 nucleotides agree with TRBD1. This CDR3 has 15 amino acids. Per germline, CDR1 MNHNY and CDR2 SVGAGI (reference sequence). Germline trimming cut 2 bases from V and 9 bases from J; bases unmatched to any gene: 10. CDR3 amino acids: CASSYLDRGQSRQYF. The CDR3 DNA sequence: TGTGCCAGCAGTTACCTCGACAGGGGGCAGAGTCGGCAGTACTTC.

The chain is built from TRBV27 and TRBJ1-5, with a weak D call TRBD1 (6 bases). This CDR3 contains 13 residues. Trimming took 1 base from V and 5 from J, leaving 6 bases between them. Germline V lookup: CDR1 MNHEY, CDR2 SMNVEV (reference sequence). The DNA for the CDR3 is TGTGCCAGCAGTTTATACAGGGATCAGCCCCAGCATTTT. Protein product: CASSLYRDQPQHF.

The CDR3 sequence is CASSVVPDSYTEAFF. As DNA, the CDR3 is TGTGCCAGCAGCGTAGTTCCGGACAGTTACACTGAAGCTTTCTTT. The chain uses TRBV9 and TRBJ1-1; D is possibly TRBD1 (6 bases). There are 15 residues in the CDR3. Germline V CDR1 and CDR2: SGDLS, YYNGEE. Between the trimmed V and J ends, which lost 0 bases and 3 bases, there was a span of 12 bases.

This clone was seen only a few times. The chain carries TRBV4-1 and TRBJ2-7; TRBD2 matches 7 bases. The trim removed 5 bases at V and 4 bases at J, leaving 5 bases unmatched. The length of the CDR3 is 13 residues. CDR1 is MGHRA, CDR2 YSYEKL, per germline. In DNA, the CDR3 is TGCGCCAGCAGCTACGGGACTACTTACGAGCAGTACTTC. This encodes CASSYGTTYEQYF.

This clone was counted a few times. The rearrangement links TRBV30 to TRBJ1-6; TRBD1 agrees at 7 bases. Trimming cost V 2 bases and J 9 bases; bases outside gene matches: 7. This CDR3 spans 14 amino acids. In germline, CDR1 is GTSNPN, CDR2 SVGIG (reference sequence). The CDR3 DNA follows: TGTGCCTGGAGTATCGGGACAGACGGTTCACCCCTCCACTTT. Residues: CAWSIGTDGSPLHF.

This clone has just one count. The J gene is TRBJ2-2, the V gene TRBV5-1, with TRBD1 as a possible D gene (5 bases). Germline CDR1 is SGHRS and CDR2 is YFSETQ. The V gene lost 3 bases and the J gene lost 4 bases, with 7 bases spanning the gap. The CDR3 has 13 amino acids. CDR3 sequence (DNA): TGCGCCAGCAGCTCCCAGGGCACCGGGGAGCTGTTTTTT. Amino acid sequence: CASSSQGTGELFF. Variable domain in full (rest from reference TRBV5-1 and TRBJ2-2): KAGVTQTPRYLIKTRGQQVTLSCSPISGHRSVSWYQQTPGQGLQFLFEYFSETQRNKGNFPGRFSGRQFSNSRSEMNVSTLELGDSALYLCASSSQGTGELFFGEGSRLTVL.

This clone was observed once. V gene TRBV28 combines with J gene TRBJ1-2, with a weak D call TRBD1 (6 bases). Germline CDR1 is MDHEN and CDR2 is SYDVKM. There are 14 residues in the CDR3. Trimming stripped 10 bases from V and 0 bases from J, with 15 bases between. The CDR3 reads CAIRVGGSNYGYTF. In DNA form, the CDR3 reads TGTGCCATCCGAGTAGGGGGATCTAACTATGGCTACACCTTC.

The gene calls are TRBV14 and TRBJ1-1, with 7 bases matching TRBD1. Germline V CDR1 and CDR2: SGHDN, FVKESK. With 3 bases clipped from V and 0 bases from J, the junction kept 4 bases outside the gene matches. The CDR3 loop spans 15 amino acids. The CDR3 nucleotides are TGTGCCAGCAGCCAGGGACAGTGGATGAACACTGAAGCTTTCTTT. It encodes CASSQGQWMNTEAFF.

This clone has only a few counts. V gene TRBV9 combines with J gene TRBJ1-2; 8 positions agree with TRBD1. The trim removed 3 bases at V and 4 bases at J, leaving 5 bases unmatched. Germline V lookup: CDR1 SGDLS, CDR2 YYNGEE. This CDR3 comprises 14 residues. The CDR3 region has the DNA TGTGCCAGCAGCGGGACACAGGGGGGCTATGGCTACACCTTC. This encodes CASSGTQGGYGYTF.

The J gene is TRBJ2-1, the V gene TRBV4-3; D might be TRBD2 (6 bases). Trimming removed 0 bases from V and 3 bases from J, with 9 bases in between. CDR1 and CDR2 (germline): LGHNA, YSLEER. This CDR3 spans 15 amino acids. The CDR3, as DNA: TGCGCCAGCAGCCAAGAACTAGCCATCTACAATGAGCAGTTCTTC. Protein: CASSQELAIYNEQFF.